The 5 T cell receptor beta chains reported below all come from one sample, sequenced in a study of blood T cell repertoires in COVID-19. Libraries were prepared by immunoSEQ multiplex PCR; TCRdb keeps only in-frame clonotypes and omits some of them. The data show roughly 250,000 clones, with 80% to 85% seen just once and 4.4% held by the top ten. Sequencing input: peripheral blood. All receptors derive from a man aged 50-59 years with active or convalescent COVID-19.

A single count supports this clone. The chain is built from TRBV7-8 and TRBJ1-3; maybe TRBD1 (6 bases). The germline V gene encodes CDR1 SGHVS and CDR2 FQNEAQ. CDR3 length: 17 amino acids. V dropped 0 bases and J dropped 3 bases, with 15 bases sitting between them. CDR3 residues: CASSLASAKGGGNTIYF. The CDR3 nucleotides are TGTGCCAGCAGCTTAGCGTCCGCAAAAGGGGGTGGAAACACCATATATTTT.

The chain joins TRBV5-8 to TRBJ2-7, with 7 positions matching TRBD2. J was trimmed by 5 bases and V by 1 base; bases with no gene match: 6. The germline CDR1 and CDR2 sequences are SGHTS and YDEGEE. CDR3 length equals 14 residues. CDR3 DNA sequence: TGTGCCAGCAGCTTGTTGGGAGGGTTCCACGAGCAGTACTTC. Translation gives CASSLLGGFHEQYF.

The rearrangement joins TRBV28 to TRBJ1-6; 8 bases line up with TRBD1. The V gene end was trimmed by 6 bases and the J gene end by 3 bases; junction bases not matched to a gene: 16. Per the germline V gene, CDR1 is MDHEN and CDR2 is SYDVKM. The CDR3 has 19 residues. CDR3 amino acids: CASRPLGQGGVDYNSPLHF. The CDR3 nucleotides read TGTGCCAGCAGACCCCTTGGACAGGGTGGGGTTGACTATAATTCACCCCTCCACTTT.

This clone was seen a handful of times. The chain employs TRBV11-2 and TRBJ2-2; D unresolved. The CDR3 has 15 amino acids. CDR1 is SGHAT and CDR2 is FQNNGV in the germline V gene. Trimming took off 3 bases at V and 5 bases at J, with 13 bases between the two ends. CDR3 protein: CASSFRVTKTGELFF. In nucleotides, the CDR3 is TGTGCCAGCAGCTTCCGGGTCACCAAGACCGGGGAGCTGTTTTTT.

V and J are TRBV5-4 and TRBJ1-2, with no clear D. This CDR3 comprises 14 residues. The V end lost 0 bases, the J end lost 8 bases, and 14 bases lay between the germline ends. CDR1 SGHNT and CDR2 YYREEE come from the germline V gene (reference sequence). As DNA, the CDR3 is TGTGCCAGCAGCTTGGACGAGGGTATGGGCGGCTACACCTTC. This encodes CASSLDEGMGGYTF.